The text below deals with one T cell receptor beta chain. Its antigen remains unknown. These data come from a study of cytomegalovirus exposure and HLA in healthy donors. Notes on the study in general: Most TCR beta V segments were productive about 90% or about 30% of the time in an earlier analysis. The authors confirmed in vitro that a few CMV-associated chains were specific for CMV antigens.

The PCR employed 60 Vbeta primers together with 13 Jbeta primers. Sequenced by immunoSEQ multiplex PCR; TCRdb stores in-frame clones only, minus some. Found here are around 68,000 clones, 85% of them singletons; the top ten hold about 10%. The V and J ends lost 2 bases and 0 bases respectively, with 26 bases between them. Germline CDR1 reads MNHEY; CDR2 reads SMNVEV (reference sequence). The CDR3 runs to 21 residues. The rearrangement joins TRBV27 to TRBJ1-5; weak D call: TRBD1 (5 bases). This TCR came from a female donor in good health and CMV-seronegative. The sequencing input was PBMCs. The CDR3 DNA reads as TGTGCCAGCAGTTTACTGTCCAGGGTCCATCTAGTCCCTTATAGCAATCAGCCCCAGCATTTT. This gives the protein CASSLLSRVHLVPYSNQPQHF.